Below, 25 T cell receptor beta chains from the same sample are listed, as sequenced in a study of T cells in Graves' hyperthyroidism and ophthalmopathy. The CDR3 regions of TCR beta were amplified from RNA transcripts. The study used the HTBI primer set for a first-round RT-PCR of the TCR CDR3. TCRdb analysed the multiplex PCR reads with MiXCR anew, one entry per CDR3 protein. The table includes some 250,000 distinct CDR3 sequences, about 14% detected once. The sample consisted of blood. Every receptor here comes from a woman aged 40-49 years with Graves' hyperthyroidism that later progressed to Graves' ophthalmopathy.

The V and J genes are TRBV20-1 and TRBJ2-3, with TRBD2 matching 12 bases. CDR1 and CDR2 from the germline V gene are DFQATT and SNEGSKA (reference sequence). This CDR3 contains 17 residues. The junction had 12 bases not matched to a gene; V was cut back by 2 bases and J by 6 bases. CDR3: CSARLAGGPFSVDTQYF. The CDR3 nucleotides are TGCAGTGCTAGACTAGCGGGAGGGCCGTTTAGTGTGGATACGCAGTATTTT.

This clonotype was counted between two and nine times. The chain carries TRBV4-1 and TRBJ2-7; D is ambiguous. CDR1 and CDR2 (germline): MGHRA, YSYEKL. The CDR3 has 13 amino acids. V lost 2 bases and J 5 bases, leaving 10 bases between the germline ends. The CDR3 spells CASSQTPTDEQYF. The CDR3 DNA reads TGCGCCAGCAGCCAAACACCTACCGACGAGCAGTACTTC.

Ten or more counts support this clonotype. This chain joins TRBV10-3 and TRBJ1-2; D gene unclear. CDR1 and CDR2 from the germline V gene are ENHRY and SYGVKD. The CDR3 runs to 14 residues. V was shortened by 3 bases and J by 9 bases, with 17 bases between the two germline ends. The CDR3: CAISEKDGSPSYTF. The CDR3 DNA sequence: TGTGCCATCAGTGAAAAAGACGGCAGCCCGAGCTACACCTTC.

This chain connects TRBV6-1 to TRBJ1-1; D unclear. Germline assignment: CDR1 MNHNS and CDR2 SASEGT. The CDR3 loop spans 15 amino acids. The V end was cut by 5 bases, the J end by 0 bases, with 13 bases between. The DNA for the CDR3 is TGTGCCAGCAGTACCTCGGGGATCATGAACACTGAAGCTTTCTTT. Residues: CASSTSGIMNTEAFF.

This clonotype occurred many times. The chain combines TRBV19 with TRBJ2-7, with TRBD1 identical over 7 bases. The germline V gene has CDR1 LNHDA and CDR2 SQIVND (reference sequence). Losses at the gene ends were 5 bases for V and 4 bases for J; bases not matched to a gene: 8. The CDR3 is 14 residues long. CDR3 residues: CASSPGTENYEQYF. CDR3 in DNA: TGTGCCAGTAGTCCAGGGACAGAAAATTACGAGCAGTACTTC.

This clonotype was counted at least ten times. The chain has TRBV15 and TRBJ1-1; no definite D call. Trimming removed 2 bases at V and 5 bases at J, with 12 bases between. The V gene's germline CDR1 is LNHNV and CDR2 YYDKDF (reference sequence). This CDR3 comprises 14 residues. The CDR3 spells CATSRNLGGTEAFF. CDR3 coding DNA: TGTGCCACCAGCAGAAATCTAGGAGGAACTGAAGCTTTCTTT.

This clonotype appeared many times. This rearrangement joins TRBV7-2 to TRBJ2-5; D could derive from TRBD1 or TRBD2 (5 bases each). The V gene lost 1 base and the J gene lost 5 bases, with 14 bases spanning the gap. The CDR3 extends over 15 amino acids. The germline V gene has CDR1 SGHTA and CDR2 FQGNSA. The CDR3 here is CASSLGGSPEETQYF. The DNA for the CDR3 is TGTGCCAGCAGCTTAGGGGGGTCCCCCGAGGAGACCCAGTACTTC.

This clonotype has at least ten counts. V usage is TRBV5-1 and J usage is TRBJ2-1, with D possibly TRBD2 on 5 matching bases. Germline V gene data show CDR1 as SGHRS and CDR2 as YFSETQ. V was shortened by 6 bases and J by 6 bases, with 16 bases between the two germline ends. CDR3 size: 14 residues. This chain's CDR3 is CASTALEGFNEQFF. In DNA form, the CDR3 reads TGCGCCAGCACGGCACTAGAGGGATTCAATGAGCAGTTCTTC.

The table lists this clonotype with many counts. This chain joins TRBV2 and TRBJ2-1; no reliable D call. Germline V CDR1 and CDR2: SNHLY, FYNNEI. The CDR3 has 13 amino acids. The V and J ends lost 3 bases and 4 bases respectively, with 7 bases between them. The CDR3 coding sequence is TGTGCCAGCAGTGACGCGAGTTACAATGAGCAGTTCTTC. Its protein product is CASSDASYNEQFF.

The table lists this clonotype with many counts. The chain combines TRBV28 with TRBJ1-6, with unresolved D. CDR1 and CDR2 from the germline V gene are MDHEN and SYDVKM. This CDR3 spans 11 amino acids. Trimming took 1 base from V and 15 from J, leaving 7 bases between them. CDR3 region: CASSLYVRLHF. The CDR3, as DNA: TGTGCCAGCAGTTTATACGTTCGCCTCCACTTT.

This chain links TRBV11-2 with TRBJ1-6; TRBD1 agrees at 8 bases. With V trimmed by 1 base and J by 10 bases, 3 bases remained unmatched. The CDR3 runs to 14 residues. Germline V gene lookup returns CDR1 SGHAT and CDR2 FQNNGV. The CDR3 region is CASSLGTGQSPLHF. The CDR3 DNA follows: TGTGCCAGCAGCTTAGGGACAGGGCAATCACCCCTCCACTTT.

The sample holds many counts of this clonotype. The chain links TRBV27 to TRBJ2-1; no firm D call. Germline CDR1 and CDR2: MNHEY and SMNVEV (reference sequence). The CDR3 totals 13 residues. Trimming cost V 5 bases and J 7 bases, with 12 bases left between them. CDR3 region: CASSTLGANEQFF. The CDR3, as DNA: TGTGCCAGCAGTACCCTCGGTGCTAATGAGCAGTTCTTC.

This clonotype was recorded at least ten times. The chain couples TRBV20-1 to TRBJ1-5; D not resolved. The CDR3 extends over 14 amino acids. Trimming removed 5 bases at V and 2 bases at J, with 13 bases between. Germline V gene sequence: CDR1 DFQATT, CDR2 SNEGSKA (reference sequence). The CDR3 loop is CSAASGLGNQPQHF. CDR3 nucleotide sequence: TGCAGTGCTGCCTCGGGGTTAGGCAATCAGCCCCAGCATTTT.

The chain is built from TRBV30 and TRBJ1-1; no clear D gene. Deletions cut 4 bases from V and 2 bases from J, with 11 bases between. CDR1 is GTSNPN and CDR2 is SVGIG in the germline V gene (reference sequence). The CDR3 totals 13 residues. CDR3 amino acids: CAWTRLYNTEAFF. In nucleotides, the CDR3 is TGTGCCTGGACCCGACTTTATAACACTGAAGCTTTCTTT.

This clonotype was seen ten or more times. The chain recombines TRBV10-3 with TRBJ2-7; D is perhaps TRBD1 (6 bases). Trimming took off 8 bases at V and 2 bases at J, with 7 bases between the two ends. The CDR3 is 11 residues long. The germline gives CDR1 ENHRY, CDR2 SYGVKD. The CDR3 reads CAIGTPYEQYF. The DNA for the CDR3 is TGTGCCATCGGGACACCCTACGAGCAGTACTTC.

In this sample, this clonotype turned up a few times. The gene calls are TRBV20-1 and TRBJ1-1, with 8 bases identical to TRBD1. V shed 5 bases, J shed 1 base, and the junction held 9 bases outside the gene matches. The CDR3 is 15 residues long. The germline gives CDR1 DFQATT, CDR2 SNEGSKA (reference sequence). The CDR3 protein is CSAWAATGANTEAFF. For the CDR3, the DNA is TGCAGTGCTTGGGCCGCGACAGGGGCGAACACTGAAGCTTTCTTT.

This clonotype showed up many times. The rearrangement links TRBV29-1 to TRBJ1-1, with D maybe TRBD1 (6 bases). Trimming stripped 6 bases from V and 3 bases from J, with 14 bases between. In germline, CDR1 is SQVTM, CDR2 ANQGSEA. The CDR3 is 13 residues long. CDR3 sequence reads: CSVGWAGDTEAFF. The CDR3, as DNA: TGCAGCGTGGGATGGGCAGGGGACACTGAAGCTTTCTTT.

This clonotype was seen a few times. The genes are TRBV6-1 and TRBJ1-3, with D unclear. The CDR3 spans 13 residues. The germline V gene has CDR1 MNHNS and CDR2 SASEGT. The V gene lost 7 bases and the J gene lost 3 bases, with 10 bases spanning the gap. Written as DNA, the CDR3 is TGTGCCAGCATTGGTGATCTTGGAAACACCATATATTTT. Translating gives CASIGDLGNTIYF.

This chain joins TRBV5-1 and TRBJ1-3; D is perhaps TRBD1 (6 bases). Trimming left V 5 bases short and J 0 bases short, with 12 bases between. Per the germline V gene, CDR1 is SGHRS and CDR2 is YFSETQ. The CDR3 loop spans 15 amino acids. In DNA, the CDR3 is TGCGCCAGCAGTCCGGACAGCAACTCTGGAAACACCATATATTTT. It encodes CASSPDSNSGNTIYF.

In the case of this clonotype: This sequence may be a read error, since a much larger clone differs from it by one base. This chain joins TRBV3-1 and TRBJ1-1; D not resolved. The CDR3 totals 14 residues. Per the germline V gene, CDR1 is LGHDT and CDR2 is YNNKEL (reference sequence). The chain's CDR3 is CASSQGGWATEASF. The CDR3 bases are TGTGCCAGCAGCCAGGGCGGATGGGCAACTGAAGCTTCCTTT.

This clonotype was picked up a small number of times. The V and J genes are TRBV9 and TRBJ2-3; D is unresolved. CDR1 and CDR2 from the germline V gene are SGDLS and YYNGEE. The CDR3 length is 15 residues. Trimming took 3 bases from V and 4 from J, leaving 15 bases between them. As DNA, the CDR3 is TGTGCCAGCAGCGATTACCTAGATGGGTCAGATACGCAGTATTTT. It codes for CASSDYLDGSDTQYF. Filled out from reference TRBV9 and TRBJ2-3, the complete variable domain reads DSGVTQTPKHLITATGQRVTLRCSPRSGDLSVYWYQQSLDQGLQFLIQYYNGEERAKGNILERFSAQQFPDLHSELNLSSLELGDSALYFCASSDYLDGSDTQYFGPGTRLTVL.

This clonotype has at least ten counts. The chain links TRBV3-1 to TRBJ2-5, with 11 bases lining up with TRBD1. V was clipped by 4 bases and J by 5 bases; unmatched bases: 6. Germline V gives CDR1 LGHDT, CDR2 YNNKEL (reference sequence). There are 15 residues in the CDR3. The CDR3 sequence is CASSPGQGADETQYF. The CDR3 DNA follows: TGTGCCAGCAGCCCAGGACAGGGGGCAGACGAGACCCAGTACTTC.

This clonotype was counted ten times or more. The V call is TRBV11-2, the J call TRBJ2-2; D is perhaps TRBD2 (5 bases). CDR1 is SGHAT, CDR2 FQNNGV, per germline. Trimming stripped 3 bases from V and 3 bases from J, with 8 bases between. The CDR3 is 14 residues long. CDR3 region: CASSLERYTGELFF. The DNA for the CDR3 is TGTGCCAGCAGCTTGGAGCGGTACACCGGGGAGCTGTTTTTT. The full variable domain, rest sourced from reference TRBV11-2 and TRBJ2-2, is EAGVAQSPRYKIIEKRQSVAFWCNPISGHATLYWYQQILGQGPKLLIQFQNNGVVDDSQLPKDRFSAERLKGVDSTLKIQPAKLEDSAVYLCASSLERYTGELFFGEGSRLTVL.

This clonotype was picked up many times. The chain employs TRBV25-1 and TRBJ2-3; 7 positions agree with TRBD1. The germline V gene encodes CDR1 MGHDK and CDR2 SYGVNS. This CDR3 comprises 13 residues. The CDR3 nucleotides are TGTTCATCCGGGACAGATACTACAGATACGCAGTATTTT. The encoded protein is CSSGTDTTDTQYF.

A few counts support this clonotype. This chain links TRBV19 with TRBJ1-6; TRBD1 agrees at 9 bases. Trimming took 9 bases from V and 4 from J; bases not matched to a gene: 4. Germline values: CDR1 LNHDA, CDR2 SQIVND (reference sequence). This CDR3 is 14 amino acids long. CDR3 in amino acids: CASGTGNYNSPLHF. In nucleotides, the CDR3 is TGTGCCAGCGGGACAGGGAATTATAATTCACCCCTCCACTTT.